These 24 T cell receptor beta chains were all obtained from the same sample, sequenced in a study of tumor-infiltrating lymphocytes in primary liver carcinoma. Extraction of RNA together with DNA used 20-30 mg of unsorted bulk tissue. A primer in the constant region served to generate TCR beta cDNA from 500 ng of total RNA. Construction of TCR beta libraries relied on three successive nested multiplex PCR rounds employing slightly modified ARM-PCR. PCR rounds one and two used TRBV1-TRBV30 forward primers with a C-beta reverse primer for around 9 cycles each. One entry per CDR3 protein, called by TCRdb with MiXCR from the multiplex PCR reads. The sample holds 85,000 to 100,000 distinct CDR3 sequences, around 68% seen once. Material: tumor-adjacent normal liver tissue. The receptors stem from a man in his forties with primary liver carcinoma and hepatitis B virus infection.

CDR3 bases: TGCAGTGCTACTCTAGGGAGCTCAGTGTACAATGAGCAGTTCTTC. This gives the protein CSATLGSSVYNEQFF. The chain has TRBV20-1 and TRBJ2-1, with D perhaps TRBD2 (5 bases). V lost 4 bases, J lost 4 bases, and 17 bases lay in between. The CDR3 spans 15 residues. The germline gives CDR1 DFQATT, CDR2 SNEGSKA (reference sequence).

This clonotype came up a few times. A much larger clone sits a single nucleotide away, making a read error possible. This rearrangement joins TRBV6-5 to TRBJ2-6, with TRBD2 matching 11 bases. This CDR3 is 19 amino acids long. Per germline, CDR1 MNHEY and CDR2 SVGAGI. CDR3 region: CASSYEVTSGALGANVLAF. CDR3 nucleotide sequence: TGTGCCAGCAGTTACGAAGTGACTAGCGGGGCCTTAGGGGCCAACGTCCTGGCTTTC.

Details on this clonotype: One end of the junction varies from germline; a read error may be responsible. The chain carries TRBV7-8 and TRBJ2-1, with D possibly being TRBD1 (6 bases). This CDR3 is 13 amino acids long. Per the germline V gene, CDR1 is SGHVS and CDR2 is FQNEAQ. The CDR3 is CASSLDRYNEQFF. Written as DNA, the CDR3 is TGTGCTAGCAGCTTAGACAGGTACAATGAGCAGTTCTTC.

The chain carries TRBV6-5 and TRBJ2-3, with TRBD1 matching 9 bases. Trimming cost V 8 bases and J 12 bases; bases outside gene matches: 12. Germline V gene sequence: CDR1 MNHEY, CDR2 SVGAGI. The CDR3 covers 13 residues. CDR3 nucleotides: TGTGCCAGCGGGAAAACAGGGGGCGCGACACAGTATTTT. Its protein product is CASGKTGGATQYF.

About this clonotype: One end of the junction fails to match germline, which may point to a read error. The V and J genes are TRBV29-1 and TRBJ2-3, with 9 positions matching TRBD2. Germline V gene sequence: CDR1 SQVTM, CDR2 ANQGSEA. The length of the CDR3 is 15 residues. CDR3 in DNA: TGCAGCGCTTGCGGGAGGGCCCGTGGCACAGGTACGCAGTATTTT. As protein: CSACGRARGTGTQYF.

Points on this clonotype: This is likely a read error, given that the CDR3 carries no conserved phenylalanine or tryptophan at its end. The J gene is TRBJ1-2, the V gene TRBV11-2; 12 nucleotides match TRBD1. The CDR3 length is 16 residues. Germline loops: CDR1 SGHAT, CDR2 FQNNGV. The CDR3 region has the DNA TGCGCCAGCAGCCCATTAGGGGGACAGGGGGCAGGTGGCTACACCTAC. Protein: CASSPLGGQGAGGYTY.

The J gene is TRBJ2-7, the V gene TRBV11-1, with 7 bases lining up with TRBD1. V gave up 9 bases and J gave up 9 bases; unmatched junction bases: 14. Looked up from germline, CDR1 is SGHAT and CDR2 is FQDESV (reference sequence). The CDR3 length is 13 residues. The CDR3 DNA is TGTGCCAGTACCCGACAGGGAACCGACGGGCAGTACTTC. Translation gives CASTRQGTDGQYF.

With respect to this clonotype: A much larger clone is a single base away; this may be a read error. The CDR3 sequence: CASATLGGPNEKLFF. CDR3 DNA: TGTGCCAGCGCGACCCTCGGCGGCCCTAATGAAAAACTGTTTTTT. The gene calls are TRBV6-1 and TRBJ1-4; D remains ambiguous. Germline values: CDR1 MNHNS, CDR2 SASEGT. This CDR3 has 15 amino acids. V dropped 8 bases and J dropped 3 bases, with 16 bases sitting between them.

The rearrangement uses TRBV13 and TRBJ2-7, with D perhaps matching TRBD2 (6 bases). The CDR3 extends over 14 amino acids. Germline CDR1 PRHDT, CDR2 FYEKMQ (reference sequence). Trimming shortened V by 8 bases and J by 3 bases, and 17 bases separated the two germline ends. The DNA for the CDR3 is TGTGCCAGCGGTGCCCAAGGGACTCTCTACGAGCAGTACTTC. It specifies CASGAQGTLYEQYF.

A word on this clonotype: At one end the junction does not follow the germline gene, possibly because of a read error. The gene calls are TRBV7-8 and TRBJ2-3; D might be TRBD2 (6 bases). The CDR3 totals 15 residues. Germline loops: CDR1 SGHVS, CDR2 FQNEAQ. The CDR3 region has the DNA TGTGCCAGCGGCTTAGCGGTGTTCCGGCCAGATACGCAGTATTTT. Translating gives CASGLAVFRPDTQYF.

The sample holds many counts of this clonotype. V gene TRBV6-1 combines with J gene TRBJ2-1; 8 bases are a match to TRBD2. Per germline, CDR1 MNHNS and CDR2 SASEGT. The CDR3 consists of 15 residues. V shed 6 bases and J 7 bases; nucleotides not matched to a gene: 11. DNA for the CDR3: TGTGCCAGCAGGGGCACTAGCGGAGGGTCTAATGAGCAGTTCTTC. It is translated as CASRGTSGGSNEQFF.

Of note for this clonotype: Mismatch with germline at one junction end may stem from a read error. J is TRBJ2-7 and V is TRBV11-2, with 8 nucleotides matching TRBD2. The germline gives CDR1 SGHAT, CDR2 FQNNGV. The CDR3 length is 16 residues. The CDR3 nucleotides are TGTGCCAGCGGCTTGGGTAACGGGAGGGCTCCAGACGAGCAGTACTTC. Translated, it gives CASGLGNGRAPDEQYF.

This clonotype was detected ten times or more. The rearrangement joins TRBV6-1 to TRBJ1-1, with a weak D call TRBD1 (5 bases). Germline V lookup: CDR1 MNHNS, CDR2 SASEGT. This CDR3 comprises 14 residues. Trimming pared 10 bases from V and 2 bases from J, leaving 17 bases between. CDR3: CATRSGGVNTEAFF. CDR3 nucleotides: TGTGCCACAAGATCGGGGGGTGTAAACACTGAAGCTTTCTTT.

On this clonotype itself: A read error may account for a junction end that differs from germline. This chain links TRBV11-2 with TRBJ2-3; 7 positions match TRBD1. Germline V CDR1 and CDR2: SGHAT, FQNNGV. This CDR3 has 14 residues. DNA for the CDR3: TGTGCTAGCAGCTTAGGGGGCAGCAGGGATACGCAGTATTTT. As protein: CASSLGGSRDTQYF.

Note on this clonotype: Just one base apart from a much larger clone, this may be a read error. The chain is built from TRBV6-1 and TRBJ2-2, with D possibly being TRBD1 (5 bases). CDR3 size: 14 residues. Germline V lookup: CDR1 MNHNS, CDR2 SASEGT. The CDR3 sequence: CASSFRQNTRELFF. The CDR3 DNA reads as TGTGCCAGCAGTTTTCGACAGAACACCAGGGAGCTGTTTTTT.

This clonotype has just a few counts. A clone one base away is much larger, so this may be a read error. The J gene is TRBJ2-7, the V gene TRBV6-5, with TRBD2 matching over 15 bases. This CDR3 has 15 residues. The V gene's germline CDR1 is MNHEY and CDR2 SVGAGI. The CDR3 is CVSSRGLAGGYEQYF. The CDR3 nucleotides are TGTGTCAGCAGTCGGGGACTAGCGGGAGGCTACGAGCAGTACTTC.

With regard to this clonotype: This may be a read error: a much more frequent sequence differs by one nucleotide. This chain joins TRBV6-2 or TRBV6-3 and TRBJ2-2, with a tentative D call TRBD2 (5 bases). CDR1 and CDR2 (germline): MNHEY, SVGEGT. CDR3 length: 14 residues. The CDR3 DNA reads TGTGCCAGCAGTTACTTGCACGCGACCGGGGAGCTGTTATTT. Translating it yields CASSYLHATGELLF.

To note about this clonotype: The junction differs from germline at one of its ends, possibly a read error. The chain joins TRBV7-9 to TRBJ2-1; perhaps TRBD1 as D (5 bases). The germline CDR1 and CDR2 sequences are SEHNR and FQNEAQ (reference sequence). The CDR3 length is 18 residues. CDR3 nucleotides: TGTGCCAGCAGCTTAAGCTTTGGCAGGGATGTCCTTACAGATGAACAGTTCTTC. Its protein product is CASSLSFGRDVLTDEQFF.

This clonotype is medium-sized (0.01 to 0.1%) in the sample. The CDR3 coding sequence is TGTGCCAGCAGCTTAGCTGAAGGCCTATACGAGCAGTACTTC. Translation: CASSLAEGLYEQYF. The rearrangement joins TRBV11-2 to TRBJ2-7; no definite D call. CDR1 and CDR2 (germline): SGHAT, FQNNGV. This CDR3 has 14 residues. V shed 1 base and J shed 4 bases, with 11 bases lying between them.

To note about this clonotype: The CDR3 end shows no conserved phenylalanine or tryptophan, and so a read error is likely. The limits of the CDR3 on the DNA are not certain, so only TCRdb's listed CDR3 is given. This chain joins TRBV7-8 and TRBJ2-1; TRBD2 was called by the table and not checked on the DNA. The CDR3 sequence runs 11 residues, both termini included. The germline V gene has CDR1 SGHVS and CDR2 FQNEAQ. The CDR3 region is CGSSYGTSRFI.

As concerns this clonotype: At one end, the junction sequence differs from germline, possibly due to a read error. V and J are TRBV12-3 or TRBV12-4 and TRBJ2-5; tentatively, D is TRBD2 (6 bases). CDR3 length equals 14 residues. The chain's CDR3 is CASTVGDSQEIQYF. The CDR3 DNA follows: TGTGCTAGCACCGTGGGGGACTCCCAAGAGATCCAGTACTTC.

This clonotype was picked up many times. The chain uses TRBV5-5 and TRBJ1-3; D is unclear. Trimming cost V 0 bases and J 2 bases, with 6 bases left between them. The CDR3 spans 14 residues. Germline V gene sequence: CDR1 SGHKS, CDR2 YYEKEE (reference sequence). The CDR3 is CASSLDSPGNTIYF. CDR3 nucleotides: TGTGCCAGCAGCTTGGACAGCCCTGGAAACACCATATATTTT.

With regard to this clonotype: The junction and the germline gene differ at one end; a read error may be behind it. The genes are TRBV7-3 and TRBJ2-2, with TRBD1 matching over 7 bases. The length of the CDR3 is 16 residues. Germline V gives CDR1 SGHTA, CDR2 FQGTGA. CDR3 sequence (DNA): TGTACCAGCAGCGCCAGAGGGGGCTCGGGGACCGGGGAGCTGTTTTTT. It codes for CTSSARGGSGTGELFF.

This clonotype has ten or more counts. The chain uses TRBV12-3 or TRBV12-4 and TRBJ1-4; 8 bases align to TRBD1. The CDR3 runs to 14 residues. V lost 4 bases to trimming and J lost 2 bases; unmatched junction nucleotides: 0. In nucleotides, the CDR3 is TGTGCCAGCAGTTGGACAGGGACTAATGAAAAACTGTTTTTT. This encodes CASSWTGTNEKLFF.